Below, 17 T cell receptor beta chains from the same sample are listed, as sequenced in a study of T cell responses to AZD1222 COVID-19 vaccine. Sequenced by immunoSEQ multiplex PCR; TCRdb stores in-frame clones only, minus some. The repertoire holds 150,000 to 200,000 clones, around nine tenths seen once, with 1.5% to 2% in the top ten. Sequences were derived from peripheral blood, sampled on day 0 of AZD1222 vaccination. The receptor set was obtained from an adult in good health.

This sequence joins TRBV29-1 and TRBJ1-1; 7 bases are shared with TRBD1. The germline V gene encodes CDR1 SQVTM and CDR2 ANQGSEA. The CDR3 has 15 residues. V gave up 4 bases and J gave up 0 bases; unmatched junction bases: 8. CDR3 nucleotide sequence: TGCAGCGTTGGGAAGGGACAGAACATGAACACTGAAGCTTTCTTT. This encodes CSVGKGQNMNTEAFF. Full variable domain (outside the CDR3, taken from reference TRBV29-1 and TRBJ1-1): SAVISQKPSRDICQRGTSLTIQCQVDSQVTMMFWYRQQPGQSLTLIATANQGSEATYESGFVIDKFPISRPNLTFSTLTVSNMSPEDSSIYLCSVGKGQNMNTEAFFGQGTRLTVV.

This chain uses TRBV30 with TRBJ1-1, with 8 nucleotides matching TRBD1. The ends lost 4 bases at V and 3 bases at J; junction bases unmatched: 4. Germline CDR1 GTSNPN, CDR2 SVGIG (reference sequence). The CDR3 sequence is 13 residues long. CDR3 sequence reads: CAWNDRGDTEAFF. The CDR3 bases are TGTGCCTGGAACGACAGGGGAGACACTGAAGCTTTCTTT.

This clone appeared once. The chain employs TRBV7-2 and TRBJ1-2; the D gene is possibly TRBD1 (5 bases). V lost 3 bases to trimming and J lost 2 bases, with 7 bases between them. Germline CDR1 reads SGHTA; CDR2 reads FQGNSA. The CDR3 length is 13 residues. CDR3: CASSFRANYGYTF. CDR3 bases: TGTGCCAGCAGCTTCAGGGCCAACTATGGCTACACCTTC. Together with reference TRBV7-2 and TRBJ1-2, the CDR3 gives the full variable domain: GAGVSQSPSNKVTEKGKDVELRCDPISGHTALYWYRQSLGQGLEFLIYFQGNSAPDKSGLPSDRFSAERTGGSVSTLTIQRTQQEDSAVYLCASSFRANYGYTFGSGTRLTVV.

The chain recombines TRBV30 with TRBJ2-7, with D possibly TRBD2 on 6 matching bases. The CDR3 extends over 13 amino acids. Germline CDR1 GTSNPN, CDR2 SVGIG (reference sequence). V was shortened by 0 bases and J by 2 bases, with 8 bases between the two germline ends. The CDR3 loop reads CAWSVRGTYEQYV. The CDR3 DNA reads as TGTGCCTGGAGTGTACGGGGGACCTACGAGCAGTACGTC.

The CDR3 region is CASRTTGGQPQHF. CDR3 sequence (DNA): TGTGCCAGCAGGACTACAGGGGGTCAGCCCCAGCATTTT. The chain uses TRBV12-3 or TRBV12-4 and TRBJ1-5; 8 nucleotides line up with TRBD1. CDR3 length equals 13 residues. V was pared by 6 bases and J by 6 bases, with 4 bases of the junction left unmatched.

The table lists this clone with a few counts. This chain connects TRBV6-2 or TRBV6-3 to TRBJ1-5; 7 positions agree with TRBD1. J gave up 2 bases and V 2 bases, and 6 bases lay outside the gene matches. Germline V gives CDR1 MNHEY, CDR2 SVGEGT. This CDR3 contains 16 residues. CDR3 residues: CASSYPRGSGNQPQHF. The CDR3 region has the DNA TGTGCCAGCAGTTACCCCAGGGGGTCGGGCAATCAGCCCCAGCATTTT.

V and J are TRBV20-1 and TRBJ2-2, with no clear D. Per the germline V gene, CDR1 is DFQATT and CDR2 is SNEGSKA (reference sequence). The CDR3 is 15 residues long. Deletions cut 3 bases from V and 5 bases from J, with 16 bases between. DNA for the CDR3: TGCAGTGCTAGTTTGGGCGGCTGGGGTACCGGGGAGCTGTTTTTT. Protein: CSASLGGWGTGELFF.

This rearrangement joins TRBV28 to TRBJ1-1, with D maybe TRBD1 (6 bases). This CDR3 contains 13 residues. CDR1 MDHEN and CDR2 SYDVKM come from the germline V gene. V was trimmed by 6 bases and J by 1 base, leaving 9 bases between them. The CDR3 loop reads CASSRGGNTEAFF. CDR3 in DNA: TGTGCCAGCAGCCGAGGGGGGAACACTGAAGCTTTCTTT.

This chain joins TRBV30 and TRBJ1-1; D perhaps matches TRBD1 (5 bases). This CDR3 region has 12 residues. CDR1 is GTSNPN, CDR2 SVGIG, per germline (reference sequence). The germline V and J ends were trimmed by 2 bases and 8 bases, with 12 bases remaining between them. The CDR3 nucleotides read TGTGCCTGGAGTCCTGGGGGGATGGAAGCTTTCTTT. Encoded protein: CAWSPGGMEAFF.

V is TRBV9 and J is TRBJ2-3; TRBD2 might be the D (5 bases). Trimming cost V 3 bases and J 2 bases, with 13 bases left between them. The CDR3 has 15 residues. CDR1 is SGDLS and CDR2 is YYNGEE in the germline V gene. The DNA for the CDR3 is TGTGCCAGCAGCGCCCTTAGCGTAGTCACAGATACGCAGTATTTT. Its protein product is CASSALSVVTDTQYF.

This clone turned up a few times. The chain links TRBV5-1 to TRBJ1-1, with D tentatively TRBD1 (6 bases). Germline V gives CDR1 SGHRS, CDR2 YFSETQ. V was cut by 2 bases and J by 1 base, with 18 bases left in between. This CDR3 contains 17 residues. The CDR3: CASSLLPNRVRNTEAFF. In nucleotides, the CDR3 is TGCGCCAGCAGCTTACTCCCCAACAGGGTGCGGAACACTGAAGCTTTCTTT.

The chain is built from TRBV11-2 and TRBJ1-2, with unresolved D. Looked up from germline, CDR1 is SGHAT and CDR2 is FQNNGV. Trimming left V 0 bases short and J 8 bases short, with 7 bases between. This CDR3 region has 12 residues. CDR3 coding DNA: TGTGCCAGCAGCTTAGAAGGGAGGGGCTACACCTTC. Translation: CASSLEGRGYTF.

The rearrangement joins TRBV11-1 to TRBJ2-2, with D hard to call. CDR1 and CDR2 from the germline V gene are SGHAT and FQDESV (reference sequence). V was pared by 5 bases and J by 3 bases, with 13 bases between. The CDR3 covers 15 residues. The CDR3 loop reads CASSPPDRHTGELFF. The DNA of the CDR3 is TGTGCCAGCAGCCCACCCGACCGTCACACCGGGGAGCTGTTTTTT.

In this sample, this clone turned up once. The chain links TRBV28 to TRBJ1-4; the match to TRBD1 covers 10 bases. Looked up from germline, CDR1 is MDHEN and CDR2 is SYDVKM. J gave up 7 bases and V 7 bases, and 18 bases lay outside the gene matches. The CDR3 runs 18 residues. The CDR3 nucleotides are TGTGCCAGCAACGACCCTCTGACAGGGGGCCTTAGTGGTGAAAAACTGTTTTTT. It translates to CASNDPLTGGLSGEKLFF.

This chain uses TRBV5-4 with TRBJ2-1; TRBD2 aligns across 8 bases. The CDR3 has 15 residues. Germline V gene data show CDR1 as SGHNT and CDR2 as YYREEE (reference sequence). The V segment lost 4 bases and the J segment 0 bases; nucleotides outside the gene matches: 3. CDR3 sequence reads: CASSPSGSSYNEQFF. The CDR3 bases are TGTGCCAGCAGCCCCAGCGGGAGCTCCTACAATGAGCAGTTCTTC. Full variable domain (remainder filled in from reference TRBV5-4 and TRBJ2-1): ETGVTQSPTHLIKTRGQQVTLRCSSQSGHNTVSWYQQALGQGPQFIFQYYREEENGRGNFPPRFSGLQFPNYSSELNVNALELDDSALYLCASSPSGSSYNEQFFGPGTRLTVL.

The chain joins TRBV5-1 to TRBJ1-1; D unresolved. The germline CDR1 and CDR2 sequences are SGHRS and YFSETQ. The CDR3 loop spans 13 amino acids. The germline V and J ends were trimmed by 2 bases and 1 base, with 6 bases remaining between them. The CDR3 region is CASSFKENTEAFF. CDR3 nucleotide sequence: TGCGCCAGCAGCTTCAAGGAGAACACTGAAGCTTTCTTT.

CDR3: CASRATSTYGYTF. DNA of the CDR3: TGTGCCAGCAGGGCGACATCTACTTATGGCTACACCTTC. This chain uses TRBV6-5 with TRBJ1-2; D gene unclear. CDR1 is MNHEY and CDR2 is SVGAGI in the germline V gene. The length of the CDR3 is 13 residues. V was shortened by 6 bases and J by 5 bases, with 13 bases between the two germline ends.